Described below is a single T cell receptor beta chain sequence and its context. Its antigen is unidentified. This sample was taken from a study of OX40 agonist ivuxolimab in advanced cancers. Across the whole study: Patients in the trial were receiving intravenous ivuxolimab every 2 weeks, at doses of 0.01 to 10 mg/kg. Recorded diagnoses for dose-escalation patients were hepatocellular carcinoma, melanoma, renal cell or head and neck cancer. From roughly 23 to 85 years was the age range, with a mean of around 56 years, and approximately 84% were male. Study-wide findings and caveats: Clonal expansion from baseline to week 6 occurred in both CD4+ and CD8+ T cells.

J was trimmed by 6 bases and V by 4 bases; bases with no gene match: 10. Germline loops: CDR1 SGHNT, CDR2 YYREEE (reference sequence). CDR3 size: 14 residues. Assay used: immunoSEQ multiplex PCR; TCRdb lists only in-frame clones, some missing. The sample contains roughly 58,000 clones, 80% to 90% of which appear only once. The sequence was collected from an adult with an advanced solid tumor such as melanoma, head and neck, liver or kidney cancer. Specimen: CD4+ or CD8+ T cells sorted from blood, collected in a trial of the OX40 agonist ivuxolimab. The rearrangement links TRBV5-4 to TRBJ2-7, with TRBD2 matching over 7 bases. The CDR3: CASSGGGGGGEQYF. The DNA for the CDR3 is TGTGCCAGCAGCGGCGGGGGAGGTGGGGGCGAGCAGTACTTC.